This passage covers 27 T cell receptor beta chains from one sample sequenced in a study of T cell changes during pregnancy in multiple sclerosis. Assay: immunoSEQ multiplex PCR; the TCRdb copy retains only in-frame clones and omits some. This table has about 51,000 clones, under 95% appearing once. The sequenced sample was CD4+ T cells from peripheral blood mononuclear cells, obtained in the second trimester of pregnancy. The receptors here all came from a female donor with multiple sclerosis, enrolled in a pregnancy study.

The CDR3 nucleotides read TGTGCCTGGAGCCTACAGGGGATCGACACCATATATTTT. It translates to CAWSLQGIDTIYF. J is TRBJ1-3 and V is TRBV30, with 7 nucleotides matching TRBD1. This CDR3 is 13 amino acids long. J gave up 8 bases and V 3 bases, and 7 bases lay outside the gene matches. Germline-derived CDR1 and CDR2 are GTSNPN and SVGIG (reference sequence).

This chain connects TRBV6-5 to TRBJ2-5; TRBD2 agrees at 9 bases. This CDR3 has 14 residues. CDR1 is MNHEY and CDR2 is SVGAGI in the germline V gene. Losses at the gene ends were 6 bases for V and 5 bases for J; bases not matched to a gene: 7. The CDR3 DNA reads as TGTGCCAGCAGGGAGCGGGGGGCGGGGGAGACCCAGTACTTC. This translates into CASRERGAGETQYF.

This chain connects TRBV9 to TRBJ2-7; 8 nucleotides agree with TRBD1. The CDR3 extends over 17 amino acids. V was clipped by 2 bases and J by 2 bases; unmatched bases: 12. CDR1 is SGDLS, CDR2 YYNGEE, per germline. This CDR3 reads CASSVDRGSRSAYEQYF. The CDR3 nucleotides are TGTGCCAGCAGCGTTGACAGGGGTTCGCGTTCGGCCTACGAGCAGTACTTC.

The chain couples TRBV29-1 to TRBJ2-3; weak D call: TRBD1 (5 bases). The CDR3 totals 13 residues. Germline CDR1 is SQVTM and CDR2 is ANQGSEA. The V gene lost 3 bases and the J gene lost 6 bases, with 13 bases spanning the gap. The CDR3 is CSVDLRQLDTQYF. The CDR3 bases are TGCAGCGTTGACTTAAGACAGCTCGATACGCAGTATTTT.

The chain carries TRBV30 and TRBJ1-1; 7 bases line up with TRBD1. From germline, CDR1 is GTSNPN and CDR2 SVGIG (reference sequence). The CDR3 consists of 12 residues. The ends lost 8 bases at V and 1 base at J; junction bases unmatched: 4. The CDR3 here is CARDSKNTEAFF. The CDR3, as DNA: TGTGCCCGGGACAGTAAGAACACTGAAGCTTTCTTT.

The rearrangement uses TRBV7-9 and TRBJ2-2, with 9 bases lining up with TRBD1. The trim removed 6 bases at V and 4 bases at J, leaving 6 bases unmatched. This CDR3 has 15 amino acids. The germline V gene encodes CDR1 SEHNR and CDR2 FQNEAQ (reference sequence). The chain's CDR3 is CASRGGQGATGELFF. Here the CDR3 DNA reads TGTGCCAGCAGAGGGGGACAGGGAGCCACCGGGGAGCTGTTTTTT.

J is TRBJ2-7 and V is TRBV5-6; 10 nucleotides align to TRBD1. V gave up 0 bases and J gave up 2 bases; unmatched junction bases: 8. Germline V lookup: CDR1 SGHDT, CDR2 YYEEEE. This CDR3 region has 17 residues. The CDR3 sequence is CASSLAGTGQGTYEQYF. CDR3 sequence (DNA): TGTGCCAGCAGCTTGGCTGGTACGGGACAGGGGACCTACGAGCAGTACTTC.

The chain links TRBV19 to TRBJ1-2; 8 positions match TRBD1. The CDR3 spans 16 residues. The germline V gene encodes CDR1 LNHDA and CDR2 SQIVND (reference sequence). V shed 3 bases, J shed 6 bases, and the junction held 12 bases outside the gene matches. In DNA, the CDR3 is TGTGCCAGTAGTATTAAGTCCGGACAGGGAAAGAATGGCTACACCTTC. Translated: CASSIKSGQGKNGYTF.

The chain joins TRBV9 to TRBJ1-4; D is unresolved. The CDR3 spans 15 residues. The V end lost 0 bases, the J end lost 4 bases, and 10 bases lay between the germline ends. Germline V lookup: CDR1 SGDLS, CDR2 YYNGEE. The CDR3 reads CASSVGGSFNEKLFF. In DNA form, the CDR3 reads TGTGCCAGCAGCGTAGGAGGCAGCTTTAATGAAAAACTGTTTTTT.

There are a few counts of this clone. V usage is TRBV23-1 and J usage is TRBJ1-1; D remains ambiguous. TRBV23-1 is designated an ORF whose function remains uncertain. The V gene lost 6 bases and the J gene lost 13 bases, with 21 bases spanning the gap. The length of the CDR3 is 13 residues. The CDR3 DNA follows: TGCGCCAGCAGCCAAGGGTCCGGATGGGAGGATTTCTTT. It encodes CASSQGSGWEDFF.

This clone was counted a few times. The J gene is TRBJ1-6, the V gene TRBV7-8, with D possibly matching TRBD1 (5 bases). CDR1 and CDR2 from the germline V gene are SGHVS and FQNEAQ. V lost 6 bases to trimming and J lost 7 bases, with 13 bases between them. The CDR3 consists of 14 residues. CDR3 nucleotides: TGTGCCAGCAGTCCCAGGGTAGGGAATTCACCCCTCCACTTT. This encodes CASSPRVGNSPLHF. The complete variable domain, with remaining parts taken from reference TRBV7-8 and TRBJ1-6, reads GAGVSQSPRYKVAKRGQDVALRCDPISGHVSLFWYQQALGQGPEFLTYFQNEAQLDKSGLPSDRFFAERPEGSVSTLKIQRTQQEDSAVYLCASSPRVGNSPLHFGNGTRLTVT.

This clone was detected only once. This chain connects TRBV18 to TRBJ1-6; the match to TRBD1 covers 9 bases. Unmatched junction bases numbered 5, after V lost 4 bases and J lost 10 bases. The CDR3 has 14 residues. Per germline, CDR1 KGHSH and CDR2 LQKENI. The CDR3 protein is CASSQDRGGSPLHF. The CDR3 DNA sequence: TGTGCCAGCTCACAGGACAGGGGAGGATCACCCCTCCACTTT.

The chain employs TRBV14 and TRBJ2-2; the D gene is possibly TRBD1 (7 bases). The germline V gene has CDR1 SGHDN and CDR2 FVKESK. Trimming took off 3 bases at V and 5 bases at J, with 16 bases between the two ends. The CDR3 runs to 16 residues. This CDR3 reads CASSQSQGGATGELFF. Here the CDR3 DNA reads TGTGCCAGCAGCCAGAGCCAGGGGGGCGCAACCGGGGAGCTGTTTTTT.

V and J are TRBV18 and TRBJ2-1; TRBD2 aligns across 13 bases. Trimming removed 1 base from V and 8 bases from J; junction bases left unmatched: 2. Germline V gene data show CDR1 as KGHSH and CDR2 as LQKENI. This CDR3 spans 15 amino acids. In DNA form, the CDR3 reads TGTGCCAGCTCACCACGACTAGCGGGGGGCTATGAGCAGTTCTTC. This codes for CASSPRLAGGYEQFF.

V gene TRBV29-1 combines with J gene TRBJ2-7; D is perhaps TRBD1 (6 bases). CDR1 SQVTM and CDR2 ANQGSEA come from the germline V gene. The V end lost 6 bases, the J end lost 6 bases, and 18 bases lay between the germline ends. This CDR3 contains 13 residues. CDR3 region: CSVSTGGRGEQYF. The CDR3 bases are TGCAGCGTGTCGACAGGAGGCCGCGGCGAGCAGTACTTC.

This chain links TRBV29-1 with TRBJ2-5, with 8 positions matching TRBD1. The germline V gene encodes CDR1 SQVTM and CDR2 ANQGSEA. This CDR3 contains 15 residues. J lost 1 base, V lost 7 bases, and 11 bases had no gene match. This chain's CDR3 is CSGYIRGRSQETQYF. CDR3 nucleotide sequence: TGCAGCGGGTATATCAGGGGGCGCTCCCAAGAGACCCAGTACTTC. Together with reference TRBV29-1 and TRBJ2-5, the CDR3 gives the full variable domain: SAVISQKPSRDICQRGTSLTIQCQVDSQVTMMFWYRQQPGQSLTLIATANQGSEATYESGFVIDKFPISRPNLTFSTLTVSNMSPEDSSIYLCSGYIRGRSQETQYFGPGTRLLVL.

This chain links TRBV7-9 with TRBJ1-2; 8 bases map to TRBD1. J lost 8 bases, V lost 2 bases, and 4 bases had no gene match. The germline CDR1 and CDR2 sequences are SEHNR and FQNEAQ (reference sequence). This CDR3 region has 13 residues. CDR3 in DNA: TGTGCCAGCAGCTTAATGACAGGGGTAGGCTACACCTTC. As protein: CASSLMTGVGYTF.

CDR3 sequence (DNA): TGTGCCAGCAGCCCCCACCCGGGACTAGCGGGGGGGCATGAGCAGTTCTTC. Amino acid sequence: CASSPHPGLAGGHEQFF. The chain carries TRBV7-8 and TRBJ2-1, with 16 bases matching TRBD2. The CDR3 length is 17 residues. Germline V gene sequence: CDR1 SGHVS, CDR2 FQNEAQ. J lost 8 bases, V lost 5 bases, and 9 bases had no gene match. Drawing the rest from reference TRBV7-8 and TRBJ2-1, the complete variable domain is GAGVSQSPRYKVAKRGQDVALRCDPISGHVSLFWYQQALGQGPEFLTYFQNEAQLDKSGLPSDRFFAERPEGSVSTLKIQRTQQEDSAVYLCASSPHPGLAGGHEQFFGPGTRLTVL.

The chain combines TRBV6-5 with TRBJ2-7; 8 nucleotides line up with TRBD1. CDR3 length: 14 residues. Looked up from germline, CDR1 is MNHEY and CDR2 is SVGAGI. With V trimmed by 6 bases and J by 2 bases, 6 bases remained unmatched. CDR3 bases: TGTGCCAGCAGACTTTCGACAGGGGCCTACGAGCAGTACTTC. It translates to CASRLSTGAYEQYF.

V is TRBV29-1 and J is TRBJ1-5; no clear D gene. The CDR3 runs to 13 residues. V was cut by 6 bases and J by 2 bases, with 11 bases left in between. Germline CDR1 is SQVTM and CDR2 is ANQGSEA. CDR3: CSVKGGGNQPQHF. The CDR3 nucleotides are TGCAGCGTGAAGGGAGGTGGCAATCAGCCCCAGCATTTT.

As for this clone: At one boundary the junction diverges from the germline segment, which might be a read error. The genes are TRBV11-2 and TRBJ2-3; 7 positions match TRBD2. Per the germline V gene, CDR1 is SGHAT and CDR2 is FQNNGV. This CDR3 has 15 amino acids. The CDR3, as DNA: TGTGCCAGCAGTTTAGGGAGGGGACCCACAGATACGCAGTATTTT. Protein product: CASSLGRGPTDTQYF.

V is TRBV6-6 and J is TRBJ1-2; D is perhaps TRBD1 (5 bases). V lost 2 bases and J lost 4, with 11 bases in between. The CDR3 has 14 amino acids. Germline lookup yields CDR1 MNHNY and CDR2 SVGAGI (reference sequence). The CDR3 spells CASSYLQGSYGYTF. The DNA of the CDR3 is TGTGCCAGCAGTTACCTTCAGGGTTCCTATGGCTACACCTTC.

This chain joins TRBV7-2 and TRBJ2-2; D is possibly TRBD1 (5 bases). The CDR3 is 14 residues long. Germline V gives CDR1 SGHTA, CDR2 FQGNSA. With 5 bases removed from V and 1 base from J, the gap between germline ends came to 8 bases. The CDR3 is CASSRGQNTGELFF. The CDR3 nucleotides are TGTGCCAGCAGCCGAGGACAGAACACCGGGGAGCTGTTTTTT.

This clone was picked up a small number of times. The CDR3: CASSQEATGARNQPQHF. The CDR3 nucleotides are TGCGCCAGCAGCCAAGAGGCCACAGGGGCGCGAAATCAGCCCCAGCATTTT. The chain uses TRBV4-3 and TRBJ1-5; TRBD1 matches 7 bases. From germline, CDR1 is LGHNA and CDR2 YSLEER. The ends lost 0 bases at V and 4 bases at J; junction bases unmatched: 9. The CDR3 is 17 residues long.

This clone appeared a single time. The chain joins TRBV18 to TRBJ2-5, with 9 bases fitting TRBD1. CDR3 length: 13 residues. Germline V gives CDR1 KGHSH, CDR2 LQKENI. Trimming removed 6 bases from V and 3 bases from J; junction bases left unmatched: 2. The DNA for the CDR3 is TGTGCCAGCTCCGGACAGGGGAAAGAGACCCAGTACTTC. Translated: CASSGQGKETQYF.

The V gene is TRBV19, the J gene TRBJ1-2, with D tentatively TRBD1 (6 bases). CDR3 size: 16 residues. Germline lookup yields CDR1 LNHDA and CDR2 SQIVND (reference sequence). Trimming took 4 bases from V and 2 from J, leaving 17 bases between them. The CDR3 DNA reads TGTGCCAGTAGTACCCCCCCCGGCAGGGGAAACTATGGCTACACCTTC. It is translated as CASSTPPGRGNYGYTF.

The CDR3 DNA sequence: TGTGCCAGCAGCAGGGACTCCTACAATGAGCAGTTCTTC. It yields the protein CASSRDSYNEQFF. The chain joins TRBV2 to TRBJ2-1; perhaps TRBD1 as D (5 bases). Germline V gene lookup returns CDR1 SNHLY and CDR2 FYNNEI. V lost 6 bases and J 0 bases, leaving 6 bases between the germline ends. The CDR3 totals 13 residues.